This T cell receptor (beta chain) was documented in a study of T cells in Graves' hyperthyroidism and ophthalmopathy. RNA transcripts provided the source from which TCR beta CDR3 regions were amplified. With the HTBI primer set, the TCR CDR3 went through a first round of RT-PCR. TCRdb called the multiplex PCR reads again in MiXCR, with one record for every CDR3 protein. The data hold almost 500,000 distinct CDR3 sequences, with 20% to 25% observed a single time. The CDR3 contains 15 residues. Per the germline V gene, CDR1 is LNHDA and CDR2 is SQIVND (reference sequence). The J segment lost 0 bases and the V segment lost 3 bases, leaving 3 bases of the junction unmatched.

This TCR was recovered from a woman between 65 and 79 years old with Graves' ophthalmopathy. J is TRBJ2-3 and V is TRBV19, with 7 positions matching TRBD2. The material sequenced was blood. The CDR3 nucleotides read TGTGCCAGTAGTATGCGGCGGGGGAGCACAGATACGCAGTATTTT. Amino acid sequence: CASSMRRGSTDTQYF.